This T cell receptor (beta chain) appears in the sequencing data of a study of blood T cell repertoires in COVID-19 (dated by TCRdb to about 2020). General notes on the study: Collaborator samples came from the United States, Italy and Spain and covered acute and convalescent phases of COVID-19. Sample metadata almost always included a de-identified subject ID, COVID-19 status, age in years and sex. Samples came from the ongoing ImmuneRACE study (first 160 participants) plus 1,254 subjects from 6 global collaborators. Subjects who had been exposed to COVID-19, were actively infected with it, or had recovered from it provided the deeply sampled blood TCRbeta repertoires that made up the dataset. The prospective study material was composed of cDNA or gDNA derived from T cells, B-cell-depleted T cells, or PBMCs. The repertoires were made available in a free public database intended to serve as a resource for research on the immune response to SARS-CoV-2. Where available, HLA class I and class II types were obtained from metadata supplied by the sample provider rather than from assay-based typing.

Here is what the overall study found, with its caveats: The quantity of clinical and demographic metadata differed by source and by participant and was supplied without curation.

Note on this clone: Its antigen is unknown. No per-base quality is available; no much larger clone lies one base away.

As encoded in the germline V gene, CDR1 is MDHEN while CDR2 is SYDVKM. There are 17 amino acids in the CDR3, from cysteine to phenylalanine inclusive. Of the read, only the CDR3 DNA is kept; its 51 bases are in frame from base 1. V is trimmed back by 1 base and J by 1 base, and the junction contains 9 bases that no gene match accounts for. Collaborating institutions collected whole blood in K2EDTA tubes following their own protocols. Collaborator samples were shipped for TCRbeta analysis as frozen whole blood, isolated PBMCs, or DNA extracted from either sample type. TCRbeta CDR3 regions were amplified from genomic DNA by means of the immunoSEQ Assay, a bias-controlled multiplex PCR. On the study's bioinformatics: The number of nucleated cells in each sample was estimated from the amplification of reference gene primers within the assay. Sequence reads were collapsed and filtered to measure the absolute abundance of every unique TCRbeta CDR3 rearrangement. For each sample, productive Simpson clonality was calculated as the square root of Simpson's diversity index across productive rearrangements. Sourced from immuneACCESS, this table was stored by TCRdb with only in-frame sequences that have V and J called. A share of the clones is absent; for the studies checked, an unresolved V gene accounts for under half, and the remainder has no known explanation. V, J and clone size were drawn from that table, and D and trimming were deduced from the DNA. Present in this sample are about 190,000 clones, 82% of which were seen just once. Roughly a tenth of the sample is taken by the ten largest.

The specimen was peripheral blood. The rearranged segments are TRBV28 and TRBJ1-1, with TRBD1 matching 7 junction bases. This TCR was recovered from a woman of 80 years or more with active or convalescent COVID-19. CDR3 reads: CASSLLRGRNGNTEAFF. The DNA sequence is as follows: TGTGCCAGCAGTTTATTAAGGGGGCGAAACGGGAACACTGAAGCTTTCTTT.